This entry lists 2 T cell receptor beta chains sequenced from one sample in a study of radiotherapy plus CTLA-4 blockade in lung cancer. TCRdb keeps only in-frame clones here, not all; method: immunoSEQ multiplex PCR. There are 34,000 or so clones in the sample; 70% to 80% occur only once, and approximately 14% lies in the top ten. The material sequenced was peripheral blood, taken from a patient treated with radiotherapy plus ipilimumab. The receptors shown here come from a human donor with non-small cell lung cancer that progressed on radiotherapy plus ipilimumab.

The rearrangement joins TRBV7-9 to TRBJ1-1, with TRBD1 matching 7 bases. V trimming: 6 bases; J trimming: 4 bases; junction bases outside the gene matches: 8. Germline V CDR1 and CDR2: SEHNR, FQNEAQ (reference sequence). This CDR3 comprises 14 residues. CDR3 in DNA: TGTGCCAGCAGTGGACAGGCCCTAGGCACTGAAGCTTTCTTT. This translates into CASSGQALGTEAFF.

The chain links TRBV15 to TRBJ2-1, with no clear D. The CDR3 length is 16 residues. Germline CDR1 and CDR2: LNHNV and YYDKDF (reference sequence). V was trimmed by 0 bases and J by 0 bases, leaving 9 bases between them. This chain's CDR3 is CATSREFDFSYNEQFF. Here the CDR3 DNA reads TGTGCCACCAGCAGAGAATTCGACTTCTCCTACAATGAGCAGTTCTTC. The variable domain in full, with the rest retrieved from reference TRBV15 and TRBJ2-1, is DAMVIQNPRYQVTQFGKPVTLSCSQTLNHNVMYWYQQKSSQAPKLLFHYYDKDFNNEADTPDNFQSRRPNTSFCFLDIRSPGLGDTAMYLCATSREFDFSYNEQFFGPGTRLTVL.